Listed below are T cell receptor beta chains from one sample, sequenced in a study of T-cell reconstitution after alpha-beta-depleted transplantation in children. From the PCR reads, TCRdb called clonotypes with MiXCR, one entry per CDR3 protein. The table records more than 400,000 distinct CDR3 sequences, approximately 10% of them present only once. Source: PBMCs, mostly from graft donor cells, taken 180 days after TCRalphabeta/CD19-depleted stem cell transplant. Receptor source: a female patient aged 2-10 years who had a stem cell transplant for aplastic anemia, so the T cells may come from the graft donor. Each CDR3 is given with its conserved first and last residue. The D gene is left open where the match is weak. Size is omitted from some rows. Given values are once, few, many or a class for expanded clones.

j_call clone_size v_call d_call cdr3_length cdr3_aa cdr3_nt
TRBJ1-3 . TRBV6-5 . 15 CASSYSSGVGDTIYF TGTGCCAGCAGTTACTCGAGCGGGGTGGGAGACACCATATATTTT
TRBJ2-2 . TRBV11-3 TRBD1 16 CASSPRQGAGTGELFF TGTGCCAGCAGCCCGAGACAGGGGGCCGGGACCGGGGAGCTGTTTTTT
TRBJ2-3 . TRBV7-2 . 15 CASSLASRSTDTQYF TGTGCCAGCAGCTTAGCTAGCAGAAGCACAGATACGCAGTATTTT
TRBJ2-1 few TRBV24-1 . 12 CATTSKGNEQFF TGTGCCACCACCTCAAAGGGCAATGAGCAGTTCTTC
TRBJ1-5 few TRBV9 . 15 CASSPGAHSNQPQHF TGTGCCAGCAGCCCCGGGGCGCATAGCAATCAGCCCCAGCATTTT
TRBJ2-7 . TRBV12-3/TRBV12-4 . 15 CASSSPRRAQYEQYF TGTGCCAGCAGTTCCCCTAGGAGGGCTCAATACGAGCAGTACTTC
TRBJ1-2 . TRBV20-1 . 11 CSANRVHGYTF TGCAGTGCTAACCGGGTCCATGGGTACACCTTC
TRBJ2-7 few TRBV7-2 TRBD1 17 CASSLADHPDRGVEQYF TGTGCCAGCAGCTTAGCAGACCACCCGGACAGGGGCGTCGAGCAGTACTTC
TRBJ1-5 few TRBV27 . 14 CASNNGGGNQPQHF TGTGCCAGCAACAATGGGGGAGGGAATCAGCCCCAGCATTTT
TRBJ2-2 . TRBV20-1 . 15 CSARSGVKNTGELFF TGCAGTGCCAGGTCGGGCGTTAAGAACACCGGGGAGCTGTTTTTT
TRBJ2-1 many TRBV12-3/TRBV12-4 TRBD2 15 CASSSGTSDYNEQFF TGTGCCAGCAGTTCCGGGACTAGCGACTACAATGAGCAGTTCTTC
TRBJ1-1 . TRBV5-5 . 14 CASSIKEQNTEAFF TGTGCCAGCAGCATTAAGGAGCAGAACACTGAAGCTTTCTTT
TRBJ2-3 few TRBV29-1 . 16 CSVAILTRLATDTQYF TGCAGCGTTGCGATCCTGACCAGGTTAGCCACAGATACGCAGTATTTT
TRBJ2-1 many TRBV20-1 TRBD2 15 CSARMEREVNNEQFF TGCAGTGCTAGAATGGAACGGGAGGTTAACAATGAGCAGTTCTTC
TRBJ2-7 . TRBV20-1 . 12 CSAGDFFYEQYF TGCAGTGCTGGGGACTTTTTCTACGAGCAGTACTTC
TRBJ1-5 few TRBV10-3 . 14 CAIRDPTSNQPQHF TGTGCCATTCGGGACCCAACTAGCAATCAGCCCCAGCATTTT
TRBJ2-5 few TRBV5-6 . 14 CASSLRPAQETQYF TGTGCCAGCAGCTTGCGACCAGCTCAAGAGACCCAGTACTTC
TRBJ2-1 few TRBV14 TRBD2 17 CASSQDLGSGSYNEQFF TGTGCCAGCAGCCAAGATCTAGGTAGCGGGAGTTACAATGAGCAGTTCTTC